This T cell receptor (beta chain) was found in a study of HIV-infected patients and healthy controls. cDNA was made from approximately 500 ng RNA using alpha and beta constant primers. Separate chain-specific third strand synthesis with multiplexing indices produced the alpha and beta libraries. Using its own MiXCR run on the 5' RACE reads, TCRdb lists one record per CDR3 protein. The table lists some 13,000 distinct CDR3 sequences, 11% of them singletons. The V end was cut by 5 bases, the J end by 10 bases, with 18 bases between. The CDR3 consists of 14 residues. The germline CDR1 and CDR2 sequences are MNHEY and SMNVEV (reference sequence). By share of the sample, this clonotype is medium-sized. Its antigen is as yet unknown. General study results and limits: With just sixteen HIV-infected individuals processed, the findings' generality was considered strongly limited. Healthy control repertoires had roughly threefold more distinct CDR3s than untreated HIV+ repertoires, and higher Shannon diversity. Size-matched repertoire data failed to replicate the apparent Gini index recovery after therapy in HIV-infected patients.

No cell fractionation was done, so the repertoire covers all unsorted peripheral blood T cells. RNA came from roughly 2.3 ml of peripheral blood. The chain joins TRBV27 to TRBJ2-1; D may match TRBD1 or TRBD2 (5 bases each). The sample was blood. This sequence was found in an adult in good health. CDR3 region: CASSPGTPYKEQFF. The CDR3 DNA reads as TGTGCCAGCAGTCCCGGGACCCCTTATAAGGAGCAGTTCTTC.